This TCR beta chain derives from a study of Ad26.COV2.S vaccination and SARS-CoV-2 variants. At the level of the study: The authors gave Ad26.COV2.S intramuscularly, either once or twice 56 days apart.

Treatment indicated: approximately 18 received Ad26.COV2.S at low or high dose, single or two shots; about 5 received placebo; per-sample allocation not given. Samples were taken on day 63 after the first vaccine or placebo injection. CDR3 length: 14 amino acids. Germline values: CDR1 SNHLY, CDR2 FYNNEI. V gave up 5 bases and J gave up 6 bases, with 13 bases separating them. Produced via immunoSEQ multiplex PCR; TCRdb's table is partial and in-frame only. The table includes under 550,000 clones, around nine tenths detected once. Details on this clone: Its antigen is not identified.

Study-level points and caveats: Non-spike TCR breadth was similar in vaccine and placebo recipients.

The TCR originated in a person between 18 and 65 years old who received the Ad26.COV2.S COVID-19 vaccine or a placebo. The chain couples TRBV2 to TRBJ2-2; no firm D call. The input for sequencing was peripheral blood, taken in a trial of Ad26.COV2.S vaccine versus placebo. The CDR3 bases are TGTGCCAGCAGTCGGGCCCACGGGTCCGGGGAGCTGTTTTTT. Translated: CASSRAHGSGELFF.